The clone carrying this T cell receptor (beta chain) was recorded at least ten times. The entry originates in a study of human T cells and chemical hapten exposure. Time point reported: patch test 1, 2 weeks after DPC sensitization. Treatment meaning: therapeutic diphenylcyclopropenone sensitization with weekly scalp DPC. TCRdb analysed the RACE reads with MiXCR anew, one entry per CDR3 protein. The repertoire consists of around 99,000 distinct CDR3 sequences, with around an eighth occurring once and the leading ten covering roughly 2.1%. The source is a middle-aged woman with alopecia areata. Some clones in this sample may be carry-over from other donors' samples. Sequenced here: whole blood, sampled in connection with sensitization to the hapten diphenylcyclopropenone (DPC).

CDR3 amino acids: CASTDPPTGFEKLFF. The DNA for the CDR3 is TGTGCCAGCACCGATCCACCGACAGGATTCGAAAAACTGTTTTTT. The gene calls are TRBV6-2 or TRBV6-3 and TRBJ1-4, with D perhaps TRBD1 (6 bases). The germline V and J ends were trimmed by 7 bases and 8 bases, with 20 bases remaining between them. Germline CDR1 is MNHEY and CDR2 is SVGEGT. CDR3 length: 15 residues.